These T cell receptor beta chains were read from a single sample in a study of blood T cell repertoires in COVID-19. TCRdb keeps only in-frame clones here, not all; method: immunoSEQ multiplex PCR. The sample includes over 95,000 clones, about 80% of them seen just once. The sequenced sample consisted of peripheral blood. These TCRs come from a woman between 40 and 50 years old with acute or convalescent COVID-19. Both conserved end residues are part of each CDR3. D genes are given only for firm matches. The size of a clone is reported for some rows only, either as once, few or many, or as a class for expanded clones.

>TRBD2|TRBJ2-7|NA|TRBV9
CASSDRTSGGLHEQYF
TGTGCCAGCAGCGACCGGACTAGCGGGGGACTCCACGAGCAGTACTTC
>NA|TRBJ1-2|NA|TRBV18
CASSPRGAQQAGYTF
TGTGCCAGCTCACCGCGGGGGGCGCAACAAGCTGGCTACACCTTC
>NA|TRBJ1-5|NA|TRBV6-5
CASRAGGNQPQHF
TGTGCCAGCAGAGCGGGGGGAAATCAGCCCCAGCATTTT
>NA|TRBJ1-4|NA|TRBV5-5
CASSLGGGIEKLFF
TGTGCCAGCAGCTTGGGTGGGGGCATTGAAAAACTGTTTTTT
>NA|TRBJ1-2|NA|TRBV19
CATRPRGSAYGYTF
TGTGCCACCCGTCCGCGGGGATCCGCCTATGGCTACACCTTC
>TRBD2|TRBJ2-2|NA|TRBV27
CASMGLAANTGELFF
TGTGCCAGCATGGGACTAGCGGCGAACACCGGGGAGCTGTTTTTT
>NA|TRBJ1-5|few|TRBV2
CASSDQGNQPQHF
TGTGCCAGCAGTGATCAGGGAAATCAGCCCCAGCATTTT
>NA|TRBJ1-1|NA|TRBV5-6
CASRLRGVFTEAFF
TGTGCCAGCAGACTCAGGGGTGTATTCACTGAAGCTTTCTTT
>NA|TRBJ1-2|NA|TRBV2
CASKGDGNYGYTF
TGTGCCAGCAAGGGGGACGGAAACTATGGCTACACCTTC
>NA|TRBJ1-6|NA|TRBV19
CASSIGGPYNSPLHF
TGTGCCAGTAGTATAGGAGGTCCCTATAATTCACCCCTCCACTTT
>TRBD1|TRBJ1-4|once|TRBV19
CASSIVKGQGGGKLFF
TGTGCCAGTAGTATAGTGAAGGGACAGGGTGGCGGAAAACTGTTTTTT
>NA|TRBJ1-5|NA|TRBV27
CASSLLYSQSEPQHF
TGTGCCAGCAGTTTATTATACAGTCAATCGGAGCCCCAGCATTTT
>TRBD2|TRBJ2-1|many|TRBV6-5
CASSYWGGGSNEQFF
TGTGCCAGCAGTTATTGGGGGGGTGGGAGCAATGAGCAGTTCTTC
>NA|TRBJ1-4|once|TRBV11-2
CASSYGERTNEKLFF
TGTGCCAGCAGCTACGGGGAACGAACTAATGAAAAACTGTTTTTT
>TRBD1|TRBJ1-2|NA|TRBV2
CASSQGAGYGYTF
TGTGCCAGCAGCCAGGGGGCGGGGTATGGCTACACCTTC
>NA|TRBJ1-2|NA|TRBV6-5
CASRSMNYGYTF
TGTGCCAGCAGGAGTATGAACTATGGCTACACCTTC
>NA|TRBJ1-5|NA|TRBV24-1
CATREGYQPQHF
TGTGCCACCAGGGAGGGATATCAGCCCCAGCATTTT
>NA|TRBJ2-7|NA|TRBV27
CASSYQAVGPYEQYF
TGTGCCAGCAGTTATCAGGCAGTCGGCCCCTACGAGCAGTACTTC
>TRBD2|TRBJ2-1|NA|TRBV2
CASSDGGGVGEQFF
TGTGCCAGCAGTGATGGTGGGGGGGTAGGTGAGCAGTTCTTC
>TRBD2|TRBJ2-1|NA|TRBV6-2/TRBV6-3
CASSHGLAGGNYNEQFF
TGTGCCAGCAGTCATGGACTAGCGGGGGGCAATTACAATGAGCAGTTCTTC
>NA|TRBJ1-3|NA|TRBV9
CASSPPGGNTIYF
TGTGCCAGCAGCCCCCCCGGGGGAAACACCATATATTTT
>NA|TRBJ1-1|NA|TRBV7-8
CASSLGVQGNTEAFF
TGTGCCAGCAGCTTGGGTGTTCAGGGCAACACTGAAGCTTTCTTT
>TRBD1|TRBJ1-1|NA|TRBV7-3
CASSLSILGTGNTEAFF
TGTGCCAGCAGCTTATCTATTTTAGGGACAGGGAACACTGAAGCTTTCTTT
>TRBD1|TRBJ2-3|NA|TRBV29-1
CSVGGQGGADTQYF
TGCAGCGTTGGGGGCCAAGGGGGCGCAGATACGCAGTATTTT
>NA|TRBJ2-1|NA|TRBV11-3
CASSLERNADSSYNEQFF
TGTGCCAGCAGCTTAGAGCGGAACGCGGACAGCTCCTACAATGAGCAGTTCTTC
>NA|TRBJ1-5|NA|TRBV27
CASSLSKARGEPQHF
TGTGCCAGCAGTTTATCGAAGGCCAGGGGAGAGCCCCAGCATTTT
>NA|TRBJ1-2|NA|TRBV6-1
CASSERAGDYGYTF
TGTGCCAGCAGTGAACGGGCAGGGGATTATGGCTACACCTTC
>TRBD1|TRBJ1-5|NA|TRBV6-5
CATADRGHQPQHF
TGTGCCACCGCCGACAGGGGGCATCAGCCCCAGCATTTT
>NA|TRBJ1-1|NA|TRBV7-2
CASSLVGLSGTEAFF
TGTGCCAGCAGCTTAGTGGGCCTTTCGGGGACTGAAGCTTTCTTT
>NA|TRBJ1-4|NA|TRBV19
CASSIVWAEKLFF
TGTGCCAGTAGTATAGTATGGGCGGAAAAACTGTTTTTT
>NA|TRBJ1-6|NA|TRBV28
CASSPPGFALHF
TGTGCCAGCAGTCCACCCGGTTTCGCCCTCCACTTT
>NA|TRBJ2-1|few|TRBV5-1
CASSLPRGKNEQFF
TGCGCCAGCAGCTTGCCCAGGGGTAAAAATGAGCAGTTCTTC
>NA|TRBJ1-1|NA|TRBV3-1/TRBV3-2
CASSQAFRTEAFF
TGTGCCAGCAGCCAAGCGTTCCGCACTGAAGCTTTCTTT
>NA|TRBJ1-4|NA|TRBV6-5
CASSYSINEKLFF
TGTGCCAGCAGTTATTCCATTAATGAAAAACTGTTTTTT
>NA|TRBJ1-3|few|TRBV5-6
CASSFRFSGGNTIYF
TGTGCCAGCAGCTTCCGTTTTTCGGGGGGAAACACCATATATTTT
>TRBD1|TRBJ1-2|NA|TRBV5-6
CASSFKGVGQGPYGYTF
TGTGCCAGCAGCTTTAAGGGAGTCGGACAGGGCCCCTATGGCTACACCTTC
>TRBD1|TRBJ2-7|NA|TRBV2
CASRGTVGYEQYF
TGTGCCAGCAGGGGGACAGTCGGCTACGAGCAGTACTTC